The clone carrying this TCR beta chain was counted ten times or more. Its antigen is not known. This CDR3 has 14 residues. The V segment lost 3 bases and the J segment 4 bases; nucleotides outside the gene matches: 3. Germline V CDR1 and CDR2: DFQATT, SNEGSKA (reference sequence). This sample is part of a study of T cells in Graves' hyperthyroidism and ophthalmopathy. Across the study: Before any treatment, at initial diagnosis, peripheral blood was collected.

It was RNA transcripts that yielded the amplified TCR beta CDR3 regions. HTBI primers were employed in a first-round RT-PCR of the TCR CDR3. TCRdb re-analysed the multiplex PCR reads in MiXCR, keeping a single row per CDR3 protein. The table includes some 370,000 distinct CDR3 sequences, approximately 17% detected once. Study results and limitations: In simple terms, a model built on 13 V-J features told ophthalmopathy apart from stable hyperthyroidism.

The receptor was derived from a woman in her thirties with Graves' hyperthyroidism that later progressed to Graves' ophthalmopathy. The rearrangement joins TRBV20-1 to TRBJ1-2, with 12 bases lining up with TRBD1. What was sequenced was blood. The CDR3 reads CSARGTGGGYGYTF. In nucleotides, the CDR3 is TGCAGTGCTAGGGGGACAGGGGGCGGCTATGGCTACACCTTC.